The clone carrying this T cell receptor (beta chain) has ten or more counts. What it binds is not known. This sample is part of a study of T-cell reconstitution after alpha-beta-depleted transplantation in children. CDR3 length: 12 residues. The germline V gene has CDR1 KGHSH and CDR2 LQKENI. Trimming removed 4 bases at V and 0 bases at J, with 1 base between. Unique molecular identifiers were incorporated when the TCRbeta library was constructed. Each CDR3 protein is one row after TCRdb ran MiXCR on the PCR reads. The sample has 250,000 or so distinct CDR3 sequences, roughly 8% seen once; the top ten hold approximately 6.3%. The study's findings and limits: Some patients showed high day-60 TCRbeta diversity, which derived from surviving recipient T cells and thymic progenitors. Among T cells one year after transplant, newly produced cells accounted for most counts and diversity. About two months after transplant, alpha-beta T cells reportedly came from several hundred expanded graft clones.

This TCR came from a male patient younger than 18 who had a stem cell transplant for acute lymphoblastic leukemia, so the T cells may come from the graft donor. Material: PBMCs, mostly from graft donor cells, obtained 180 days after TCRalphabeta/CD19-depleted stem cell transplant. This sequence joins TRBV18 and TRBJ2-4; D unresolved. The CDR3 sequence is CASSQAKNIQYF. For the CDR3, the DNA is TGTGCCAGCTCACAAGCCAAAAACATTCAGTACTTC.